The 20 T cell receptor beta chains given below trace back to one sample, sequenced in a study of blood T cells in healthy people across ages. The second PCR ran about 6 to 11 cycles with a sample-barcoded 5' primer and J-beta primers. TCRdb reprocessed the 5' RACE reads with MiXCR, giving one entry per CDR3 protein. The sample has 700,000 or so distinct CDR3 sequences, 40% to 45% seen once. Sequenced: blood. All receptors derive from an elderly man in good health.

Comments on this clonotype: This may be a read error, as it is one base from a much larger clone. The chain is built from TRBV27 and TRBJ2-7, with 7 nucleotides matching TRBD1. Unmatched junction bases numbered 8, after V lost 6 bases and J lost 3 bases. Germline V gives CDR1 MNHEY, CDR2 SMNVEV (reference sequence). The CDR3 length is 14 residues. Written as DNA, the CDR3 is TGTGCCAGCAGGGTCTGGGACAGAGACTACGAGCAGTACTTC. Amino acid sequence: CASRVWDRDYEQYF.

Comment on this clonotype: A much larger clone differs from this one at a single base, so this may be a read error. The rearrangement uses TRBV4-2 and TRBJ2-2; 8 bases agree with TRBD2. Looked up from germline, CDR1 is LGHNA and CDR2 is YNFKEQ. This CDR3 has 17 residues. Trimming took 3 bases from V and 6 from J; bases not matched to a gene: 12. The CDR3 reads CASSQTNFRGGPGELFF. In nucleotides, the CDR3 is TGTGCCAGCAGCCAGACGAACTTTCGGGGGGGTCCCGGGGAGCTGTTTTTT.

The chain carries TRBV29-1 and TRBJ1-2, with D uncertain. The CDR3 runs 15 residues. The germline V gene encodes CDR1 SQVTM and CDR2 ANQGSEA. V lost 7 bases to trimming and J lost 2 bases, with 20 bases between them. The CDR3 DNA follows: TGCAGCGCCGACGGCGTTATCTTGGGGAACTATGGCTACACCTTC. Protein: CSADGVILGNYGYTF.

The rearrangement joins TRBV5-6 to TRBJ2-2, with 7 bases identical to TRBD1. CDR3 length: 15 residues. V lost 6 bases, J lost 6 bases, and 11 bases stayed unmatched. Germline loops: CDR1 SGHDT, CDR2 YYEEEE. In nucleotides, the CDR3 is TGTGCCAGCACCCCTCTACAGGGGCGCCCCGGGGAGCTGTTTTTT. It specifies CASTPLQGRPGELFF.

This clonotype appeared once. V gene TRBV28 combines with J gene TRBJ1-2; 8 bases align to TRBD1. This CDR3 has 14 residues. V lost 11 bases to trimming and J lost 3 bases; unmatched junction nucleotides: 11. Germline-derived CDR1 and CDR2 are MDHEN and SYDVKM. CDR3 protein: CAGDRGGQDYGYTF. The CDR3 coding sequence is TGTGCCGGCGATAGGGGGGGACAGGACTATGGCTACACCTTC.

This chain uses TRBV6-1 with TRBJ1-2, with a possible D match to TRBD1 (6 bases). With 0 bases removed from V and 11 bases from J, the gap between germline ends came to 16 bases. The CDR3 length is 14 residues. Germline CDR1 MNHNS, CDR2 SASEGT. This chain's CDR3 is CASSEATGQRGYTF. Written as DNA, the CDR3 is TGTGCCAGCAGTGAAGCAACAGGGCAGCGAGGGTACACCTTC.

On this clonotype: A much larger clonotype is one base distant, so this may be a read error. The rearrangement joins TRBV4-3 to TRBJ2-1; 9 nucleotides align to TRBD1. The germline CDR1 and CDR2 sequences are LGHNA and YSLEER. The CDR3 extends over 16 amino acids. The DNA for the CDR3 is TGCGCCAGCAGCGTCCTACAGGGGGCCTCCTACAGTGAGCAGTTCTTC. Encoded protein: CASSVLQGASYSEQFF.

V is TRBV27 and J is TRBJ1-1; D ambiguous. CDR1 is MNHEY and CDR2 is SMNVEV in the germline V gene (reference sequence). This CDR3 is 8 amino acids long. The CDR3 here is CSNTEAFF. Written as DNA, the CDR3 is TGTTCGAACACTGAAGCTTTCTTT.

This rearrangement joins TRBV12-3 or TRBV12-4 to TRBJ1-5, with D unclear. This CDR3 is built from 14 residues. V was pared by 8 bases and J by 7 bases, with 18 bases between. In DNA, the CDR3 is TGTGCCAGCGGCCTGTGGGAATGGGGACAGCCCCAGCATTTT. It specifies CASGLWEWGQPQHF.

The chain carries TRBV12-3 or TRBV12-4 and TRBJ2-7, with TRBD2 matching over 12 bases. This CDR3 contains 18 residues. After removal of 3 bases from V and 2 bases from J, the junction contained 11 bases not matched to a gene. In DNA, the CDR3 is TGTGCCAGCAGTTTGCGACTAGCGGGAGCCCTGCCCACCTACGAGCAGTACTTC. It codes for CASSLRLAGALPTYEQYF.

As concerns this clonotype: A much larger clone differs by one base, so this may be a read error. The chain uses TRBV28 and TRBJ1-1, with D unresolved. This CDR3 contains 12 residues. The V gene's germline CDR1 is MDHEN and CDR2 SYDVKM. The CDR3 spells CTSSLGGFQAFF. CDR3 nucleotide sequence: TGTACCAGCAGTTTAGGCGGATTTCAAGCTTTCTTT.

The chain carries TRBV5-1 and TRBJ2-1, with 16 bases lining up with TRBD2. The junction had 8 bases not matched to a gene; V was cut back by 5 bases and J by 6 bases. The CDR3 has 17 amino acids. The V gene's germline CDR1 is SGHRS and CDR2 YFSETQ. Written as DNA, the CDR3 is TGCGCCAGCAGGGCCGGGGGACTAGCGGGGGGGCTCAATGAGCAGTTCTTC. Translation gives CASRAGGLAGGLNEQFF.

Comments on this clonotype: The CDR3 end shows no conserved phenylalanine or tryptophan, and so a read error is likely. This rearrangement joins TRBV28 to TRBJ2-4; 8 bases are shared with TRBD1. The germline V gene encodes CDR1 MDHEN and CDR2 SYDVKM. The CDR3 sequence is 17 residues long. After removal of 5 bases from V and 0 bases from J, the junction contained 9 bases not matched to a gene. CDR3 region: CASSPGGQGLAKNIQYL. CDR3 bases: TGTGCCAGCAGTCCGGGCGGACAGGGACTAGCCAAAAACATTCAGTACCTC.

This clonotype was counted between two and nine times. A much larger clone sits a single nucleotide away, making a read error possible. The chain combines TRBV6-5 with TRBJ2-5; the match to TRBD2 covers 11 bases. The CDR3 consists of 14 residues. J was trimmed by 11 bases and V by 5 bases; bases with no gene match: 10. Germline V gene sequence: CDR1 MNHEY, CDR2 SVGAGI. The CDR3 is CASSRLAGRNEQYF. The CDR3 DNA sequence: TGTGCCAGCAGTAGACTAGCGGGAAGGAATGAGCAGTACTTC.

In this sample, this clonotype turned up a few times. This rearrangement joins TRBV5-1 to TRBJ2-7; 9 bases are shared with TRBD2. The CDR3 covers 16 residues. The germline V gene encodes CDR1 SGHRS and CDR2 YFSETQ. The trim removed 4 bases at V and 6 bases at J, leaving 14 bases unmatched. CDR3 loop: CASSDLLAGGPGEQYF. The CDR3 nucleotides read TGCGCCAGCAGCGACCTGCTCGCGGGGGGGCCTGGCGAGCAGTACTTC.

This clonotype appeared a few times. The chain uses TRBV4-2 and TRBJ1-5; no firm D call. Germline V gives CDR1 LGHNA, CDR2 YNFKEQ. Trimming left V 0 bases short and J 11 bases short, with 8 bases between. The CDR3 has 12 amino acids. The CDR3 spells CASSQEWGSQHF. The CDR3 DNA reads TGTGCCAGCAGCCAAGAGTGGGGATCCCAGCATTTT.

This clonotype occurred a few times. The chain has TRBV24-1 and TRBJ2-5; TRBD2 matches 8 bases. The CDR3 totals 16 residues. Germline V CDR1 and CDR2: KGHDR, SFDVKD. Unmatched junction bases numbered 6, after V lost 3 bases and J lost 1 base. DNA of the CDR3: TGTGCCACCAGTGATCCGGGAGGGGCGATCCAAGAGACCCAGTACTTC. This translates into CATSDPGGAIQETQYF.

This clonotype was seen only a few times. The V gene is TRBV7-2, the J gene TRBJ2-5; possibly TRBD2 for D (5 bases). Trimming left V 5 bases short and J 2 bases short, with 12 bases between. Looked up from germline, CDR1 is SGHTA and CDR2 is FQGNSA. The CDR3 loop spans 14 amino acids. DNA for the CDR3: TGTGCCAGCAGCGTACGAGCGGCTCAAGAGACCCAGTACTTC. Amino acids: CASSVRAAQETQYF.

This clonotype was found a few times. The chain employs TRBV6-2 or TRBV6-3 and TRBJ2-1; 10 bases align to TRBD1. CDR3 length: 16 residues. CDR1 MNHEY and CDR2 SVGEGT come from the germline V gene. J lost 7 bases, V lost 0 bases, and 6 bases had no gene match. The CDR3 protein is CASSYSARTGGNEQFF. CDR3 sequence (DNA): TGTGCCAGCAGTTACTCGGCTCGGACAGGGGGTAATGAGCAGTTCTTC.

This clonotype was observed a few times. V is TRBV6-5 and J is TRBJ2-7; no firm D call. Trimming removed 4 bases from V and 6 bases from J, with 1 base in between. Germline V CDR1 and CDR2: MNHEY, SVGAGI. The CDR3 runs to 9 residues. DNA for the CDR3: TGTGCCAGCAGTTCCGAGCAGTACTTC. Translated: CASSSEQYF.